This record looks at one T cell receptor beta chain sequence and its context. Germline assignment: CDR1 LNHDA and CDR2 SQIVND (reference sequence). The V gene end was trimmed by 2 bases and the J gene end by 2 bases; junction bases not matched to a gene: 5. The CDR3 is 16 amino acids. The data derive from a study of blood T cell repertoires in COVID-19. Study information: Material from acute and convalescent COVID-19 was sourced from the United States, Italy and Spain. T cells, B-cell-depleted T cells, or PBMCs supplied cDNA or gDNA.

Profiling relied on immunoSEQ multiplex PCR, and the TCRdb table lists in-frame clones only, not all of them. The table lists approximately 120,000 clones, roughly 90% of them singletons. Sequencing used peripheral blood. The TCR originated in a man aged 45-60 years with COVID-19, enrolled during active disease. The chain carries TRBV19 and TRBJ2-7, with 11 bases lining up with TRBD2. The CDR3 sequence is CASSISSGRLTYEQYF. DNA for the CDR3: TGTGCCAGTAGTATATCTAGCGGGAGGCTAACCTACGAGCAGTACTTC.